Listed below are T cell receptor beta chains from one sample, sequenced in a study of OX40 agonist ivuxolimab in advanced cancers. Profiled with immunoSEQ multiplex PCR; TCRdb holds only in-frame clones, not every one. The sample shows tens of thousands of clones, 75% to 95% of them seen only once. The sequencing used CD4+ or CD8+ T cells sorted from blood, collected in a trial of the OX40 agonist ivuxolimab. The receptors were gathered from an adult with an advanced solid tumor such as melanoma, head and neck, liver or kidney cancer. Each CDR3 is given with its conserved first and last residue. D genes are given only for firm matches. Some rows mark clone size as missing; the rest say once, few, many or name a class of expanded clone.

d_gene	len	v_gene	abundance	j_gene	CDR3nt	CDR3aa
.	12	TRBV28	.	TRBJ2-7	TGTGCCAGCAACTCCGGGTCCTACGAGCAGTACTTC	CASNSGSYEQYF
.	19	TRBV21-1	.	TRBJ2-3	TGTGCCAGCAGCTCCCGACTAGCGGGAGGGCCAATAAGCACAGATACGCAGTATTTT	CASSSRLAGGPISTDTQYF
.	12	TRBV2	.	TRBJ2-1	TGTGCCAGCAGTGGGCTAGCCGGTGAGCAGTTCTTC	CASSGLAGEQFF
.	15	TRBV19	once	TRBJ2-2	TGTGCCAGTAGTTTTAGCGGATATAACACCGGGGAGCTGTTTTTT	CASSFSGYNTGELFF
TRBD2	15	TRBV28	.	TRBJ2-1	TGTGCCAGCAGTACCCCGGGAGGTGGGAACAATGAGCAGTTCTTC	CASSTPGGGNNEQFF
TRBD2	17	TRBV30	.	TRBJ2-1	TGTGCCTGGAGTGTATTTGGAAGTCTAGCGGTCTACAATGAGCAGTTCTTC	CAWSVFGSLAVYNEQFF
.	15	TRBV5-1	.	TRBJ2-3	TGCGCCAGCAGCTTGATAGCGTCGAGCACAGATACGCAGTATTTT	CASSLIASSTDTQYF
.	14	TRBV15	.	TRBJ1-3	TGTGCCACCAGCAGAGACCCACGTGGAAACACCATATATTTT	CATSRDPRGNTIYF
TRBD1	15	TRBV6-1	.	TRBJ1-2	TGTGCCAGCAGTCATGGGACAGGGAGCTCCCCCCGCTACACCTTC	CASSHGTGSSPRYTF
TRBD1	15	TRBV11-2	once	TRBJ1-2	TGTGCCAGCAGCAAAGGATTGCAGGGGGCCTATGGCTACACCTTC	CASSKGLQGAYGYTF
TRBD2	19	TRBV7-9	once	TRBJ2-5	TGTGCCAGCAGGCCCCGGACGGGACTAGCGGGAGTAGACCATGAGACCCAGTACTTC	CASRPRTGLAGVDHETQYF
TRBD1	15	TRBV19	once	TRBJ1-4	TGTGCCAGTAGTACGGGGACAGGAAGTAATGAAAAACTGTTTTTT	CASSTGTGSNEKLFF
.	12	TRBV2	.	TRBJ2-2	TGTGCCAGCAGTTATCACACCGGGGAGCTGTTTTTT	CASSYHTGELFF
TRBD1	19	TRBV18	.	TRBJ1-3	TGTGCCAGCTCACTTAAGGGACAGGGCTCGACGGCATCTGGAAACACCATATATTTT	CASSLKGQGSTASGNTIYF
.	14	TRBV18	once	TRBJ2-5	TGTGCCAGCTCACCGCCCCAGACACCGGGGACCCAGTACTTC	CASSPPQTPGTQYF
.	14	TRBV16	.	TRBJ2-5	TGTGCCAGCAGCCAATTGGATGGAAGAGAGACCCAGTACTTC	CASSQLDGRETQYF
TRBD2	18	TRBV4-1	.	TRBJ2-7	TGCGCCAGCAGCCAAGATGCCCCTAGCGGGAGACACACCTACGAGCAGTACTTC	CASSQDAPSGRHTYEQYF
TRBD2	17	TRBV10-3	.	TRBJ2-1	TGTGCCATCAGTGGAGGTAGCGGGAGGGTTAAGTACAATGAGCAGTTCTTC	CAISGGSGRVKYNEQFF
.	11	TRBV6-5	.	TRBJ2-5	TGTGCCAGCAGTTACGGAGAGACCCAGTACTTC	CASSYGETQYF
.	15	TRBV6-5	.	TRBJ1-3	TGTGCCAGCAGTTACTCGGCCAGCTCTGGAAACACCATATATTTT	CASSYSASSGNTIYF
.	11	TRBV2	once	TRBJ1-6	TGTGCCAGCACCTCCGGTCAAACCCTCCACTTT	CASTSGQTLHF
TRBD1	15	TRBV30	.	TRBJ2-7	TGTGCCTGGAGTGCCGGGACAGGGGGCTCCTACGAGCAGTACTTC	CAWSAGTGGSYEQYF